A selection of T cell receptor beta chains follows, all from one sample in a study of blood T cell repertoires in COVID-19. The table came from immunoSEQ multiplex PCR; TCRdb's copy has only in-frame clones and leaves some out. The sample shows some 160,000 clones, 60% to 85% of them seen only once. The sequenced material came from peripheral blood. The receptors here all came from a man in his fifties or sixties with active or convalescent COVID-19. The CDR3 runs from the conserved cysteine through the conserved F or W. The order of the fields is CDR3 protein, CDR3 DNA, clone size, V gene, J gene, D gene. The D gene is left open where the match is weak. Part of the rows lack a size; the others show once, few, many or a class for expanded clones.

CASSLSFSASNTGELFF	TGTGCCAGCAGTTTATCTTTCTCAGCGTCGAACACCGGGGAGCTGTTTTTT	.	TRBV27	TRBJ2-2	.
CASSLLPGLAGGRNYNEQFF	TGTGCCAGCAGCCTCCTCCCGGGACTAGCGGGAGGGCGGAATTACAATGAGCAGTTCTTC	.	TRBV14	TRBJ2-1	TRBD2
CASSGDMNTEAFF	TGCGCCAGCAGCGGGGACATGAACACTGAAGCTTTCTTT	few	TRBV5-1	TRBJ1-1	.
CASNQGTGYTGELFF	TGCGCCAGCAACCAGGGGACAGGGTACACCGGGGAGCTGTTTTTT	.	TRBV10-2	TRBJ2-2	TRBD1
CASSGGGTRSGNTIYF	TGTGCCAGCAGCGGGGGGGGTACGAGGTCTGGAAACACCATATATTTT	once	TRBV9	TRBJ1-3	.
CASSLTGTKTYEQYF	TGCGCCAGCAGCTTAACCGGGACAAAAACCTACGAGCAGTACTTC	.	TRBV5-1	TRBJ2-7	.
CASSPRTSGGYEQYF	TGTGCCAGCAGCCCAAGGACTAGCGGAGGGTACGAGCAGTACTTC	.	TRBV7-2	TRBJ2-7	TRBD2
CSVSGTLRYEQYF	TGCAGCGTTTCCGGGACACTTCGCTACGAGCAGTACTTC	.	TRBV29-1	TRBJ2-7	.
CAWSVRGLETQYF	TGTGCCTGGAGTGTACGAGGATTGGAGACCCAGTACTTC	.	TRBV30	TRBJ2-5	.
CASSSRSRLQETQYF	TGTGCCAGCAGCTCCCGGTCTAGGTTACAAGAGACCCAGTACTTC	few	TRBV5-4	TRBJ2-5	.
CASSEEGRPRETQYF	TGTGCCAGCAGTGAGGAAGGGAGGCCCAGGGAGACCCAGTACTTC	.	TRBV6-1	TRBJ2-5	.
CASSFMLGTGVYEQYF	TGTGCCAGCAGTTTTATGCTAGGGACAGGGGTCTACGAGCAGTACTTC	.	TRBV27	TRBJ2-7	TRBD1
CASSSRTGGIETQYF	TGTGCCAGCAGCTCGAGGACAGGGGGCATAGAGACCCAGTACTTC	.	TRBV28	TRBJ2-5	TRBD1
CATSDLASDYNEQFF	TGTGCCACCAGTGATTTGGCTAGCGACTACAATGAGCAGTTCTTC	.	TRBV24-1	TRBJ2-1	.
CASRGTASTDTQYF	TGTGCCAGCAGGGGGACAGCTAGCACAGATACGCAGTATTTT	.	TRBV28	TRBJ2-3	TRBD1
CSAGRGGGPDEQYF	TGCAGCGCCGGACGGGGGGGAGGGCCCGACGAGCAGTACTTC	.	TRBV29-1	TRBJ2-7	TRBD2
CASRRSVGSDTQYF	TGTGCCAGCAGGAGGAGCGTAGGCTCAGATACGCAGTATTTT	.	TRBV3-1/TRBV3-2	TRBJ2-3	.
CASSARGSQETQYF	TGTGCCAGCAGCGCCCGGGGATCCCAAGAGACCCAGTACTTC	.	TRBV9	TRBJ2-5	.
CASSLARAPMTIYF	TGTGCCAGCAGCTTAGCGAGGGCCCCCATGACCATATATTTT	.	TRBV7-8	TRBJ1-3	.
CASSLPGQGMEKLFF	TGTGCCAGCAGTCTACCGGGACAGGGAATGGAAAAACTGTTTTTT	.	TRBV2	TRBJ1-4	TRBD1
CASSRTRQVGGTDTQYF	TGTGCCAGCTCACGGACTAGGCAGGTAGGTGGCACAGATACGCAGTATTTT	.	TRBV18	TRBJ2-3	TRBD2
CASKRDLGVQNTEAFF	TGTGCCAGCAAAAGAGATCTGGGAGTTCAAAACACTGAAGCTTTCTTT	.	TRBV5-4	TRBJ1-1	.
CASSPWGLAGSSGTDTQYF	TGTGCCAGCTCCCCCTGGGGGCTAGCGGGAAGTTCAGGTACAGATACGCAGTATTTT	.	TRBV28	TRBJ2-3	TRBD2
CAIRIRTGSNTGELFF	TGTGCCATCAGGATACGGACAGGGAGCAACACCGGGGAGCTGTTTTTT	.	TRBV10-3	TRBJ2-2	TRBD1
CASSVGGANTEAFF	TGTGCCAGCAGCGTAGGGGGCGCGAACACTGAAGCTTTCTTT	.	TRBV9	TRBJ1-1	.
CASSPAAGNQPQHF	TGTGCCAGCTCGCCGGCGGCGGGCAATCAGCCCCAGCATTTT	.	TRBV18	TRBJ1-5	.
CASSISSQGYTGELFF	TGTGCCAGTAGTATTAGTTCACAGGGGTACACCGGGGAGCTGTTTTTT	.	TRBV19	TRBJ2-2	TRBD1
CASRTGFQPQHF	TGTGCCAGCAGAACAGGGTTCCAGCCCCAGCATTTT	.	TRBV6-5	TRBJ1-5	.
CATKGDVEQFF	TGTGCCACCAAAGGGGATGTTGAGCAGTTCTTC	.	TRBV24-1	TRBJ2-1	.
CSADRLNTEAFF	TGCAGCGCGGACAGGTTGAACACTGAAGCTTTCTTT	.	TRBV29-1	TRBJ1-1	TRBD1
CASSQDWLAGEGETQYF	TGTGCCAGCAGCCAAGATTGGCTAGCGGGAGAGGGAGAGACCCAGTACTTC	.	TRBV4-2	TRBJ2-5	TRBD2
CSASLGRDYEQYF	TGCAGTGCTAGTCTTGGCAGGGACTACGAGCAGTACTTC	once	TRBV20-1	TRBJ2-7	.
CSVQQGNYGYTF	TGCAGCGTGCAACAGGGTAACTATGGCTACACCTTC	once	TRBV29-1	TRBJ1-2	.
CSACVAGGPHEQYF	TGCAGCGCTTGCGTAGCGGGAGGGCCCCACGAGCAGTACTTC	once	TRBV29-1	TRBJ2-7	TRBD2
CASSPGTGTPSSYEQYF	TGTGCCAGCAGCCCCGGGACAGGAACTCCGAGCTCCTACGAGCAGTACTTC	.	TRBV6-2/TRBV6-3	TRBJ2-7	TRBD1